These T cell receptor beta chains were read from a single sample in a study of PD-1 blockade in classical Hodgkin lymphoma. Only in-frame clones appear in the TCRdb table, and some are missing; sequencing was by immunoSEQ multiplex PCR. The data hold 40,000 to 65,000 clones, with 81% observed a single time. Specimen: peripheral blood mononuclear cells (PBMCs), collected at baseline. The receptors were sampled from a human donor with classical Hodgkin lymphoma. The CDR3 runs from the conserved cysteine through the conserved F or W. A D gene is named only where the DNA matches it firmly. Rows may omit the clone size; those that give it use once, few, many or a size class.

clone_size j_call v_call d_call cdr3_aa cdr3_nt
. TRBJ2-7 TRBV5-1 TRBD2 CASSGGLAGGSEQYF TGCGCCAGCAGCGGGGGACTAGCGGGAGGGAGCGAGCAGTACTTC
. TRBJ2-1 TRBV6-5 . CASSPGAPDNEQFF TGTGCCAGCAGCCCAGGGGCCCCCGACAATGAGCAGTTCTTC
. TRBJ2-1 TRBV6-5 . CASSYVENNEQFF TGTGCCAGCAGTTACGTTGAAAACAATGAGCAGTTCTTC
once TRBJ1-5 TRBV19 . CASSIQPGRGQPQHF TGTGCCAGTAGTATTCAGCCAGGTCGAGGTCAGCCCCAGCATTTT
. TRBJ2-2 TRBV4-1 . CASSQGTVLANTGELFF TGCGCCAGCAGCCAGGGGACGGTTCTCGCGAACACCGGGGAGCTGTTTTTT
. TRBJ2-7 TRBV7-2 . CASSRYYEQYF TGTGCCAGCAGCCGCTACTACGAGCAGTACTTC
. TRBJ1-5 TRBV30 . CAWTSGSNQPQHF TGTGCCTGGACTTCAGGGAGCAATCAGCCCCAGCATTTT
. TRBJ2-7 TRBV7-2 . CASSLRSGLTTNEQYF TGTGCCAGCAGCTTACGTTCAGGGCTCACGACAAACGAGCAGTACTTC
. TRBJ2-5 TRBV10-3 . CAISETWAQETQYF TGTGCCATCAGTGAGACCTGGGCTCAAGAGACCCAGTACTTC
. TRBJ1-2 TRBV5-8 . CASSLVVPGRNYGYTF TGTGCCAGCAGCTTGGTAGTTCCAGGGAGAAACTATGGCTACACCTTC
. TRBJ1-1 TRBV7-6 . CASTNRANTEAFF TGTGCCAGCACCAACAGGGCGAACACTGAAGCTTTCTTT
. TRBJ2-4 TRBV27 TRBD2 CASSLISGSSKNIQYF TGTGCCAGCAGTTTGATTAGCGGGAGTTCCAAAAACATTCAGTACTTC
. TRBJ1-1 TRBV7-3 TRBD1 CASSLWGTGGAGETEAFF TGTGCCAGCAGCTTATGGGGGACAGGGGGCGCAGGGGAGACTGAAGCTTTCTTT
. TRBJ2-3 TRBV11-3 . CASSLAGTRPDTQYF TGTGCCAGCAGCTTAGCTGGGACTCGCCCAGATACGCAGTATTTT
. TRBJ2-7 TRBV18 TRBD2 CASSPGSGSYEQYF TGTGCCAGCTCACCTGGTAGCGGGAGCTACGAGCAGTACTTC
. TRBJ2-1 TRBV11-2 . CASSPLLSAAYNEQFF TGTGCCAGCAGCCCCCTTCTTAGCGCGGCTTACAATGAGCAGTTCTTC
. TRBJ2-1 TRBV4-3 . CASSEGHLLNYNEQFF TGCGCCAGCAGCGAGGGACACCTCCTAAACTACAATGAGCAGTTCTTC
few TRBJ1-5 TRBV19 TRBD1 CASSYTGGGWNQPQHF TGTGCCAGTAGCTATACAGGGGGCGGTTGGAATCAGCCCCAGCATTTT
once TRBJ2-2 TRBV10-3 TRBD1 CAIMSRVGQGGVDTGELFF TGTGCCATCATGAGCCGTGTTGGACAGGGTGGAGTGGACACCGGGGAGCTGTTTTTT
. TRBJ1-1 TRBV12-5 . CASAQGRGGEAFF TGTGCTAGTGCCCAGGGCCGGGGAGGTGAAGCTTTCTTT
. TRBJ2-1 TRBV2 . CASTFRGLDNEQFF TGTGCCAGCACGTTCAGGGGTCTTGACAATGAGCAGTTCTTC
few TRBJ1-5 TRBV7-2 . CASSLGRGRGWDEPQHF TGTGCCAGCAGCCTGGGGAGGGGTCGGGGTTGGGATGAGCCCCAGCATTTT
. TRBJ1-4 TRBV6-1 . CASSELAGTQKLFF TGTGCCAGCAGTGAGTTGGCCGGGACACAAAAACTGTTTTTT
. TRBJ2-3 TRBV7-2 TRBD2 CASSPRWSSGDTQYF TGTGCCAGCAGCCCCCGTTGGTCTAGCGGAGATACGCAGTATTTT
. TRBJ1-2 TRBV7-2 . CASSLVGDYRAYGYTF TGTGCCAGCAGCTTAGTAGGCGACTACAGGGCCTATGGCTACACCTTC
once TRBJ1-3 TRBV6-1 TRBD1 CASSERDRGNTIYF TGTGCCAGCAGTGAACGGGACAGGGGAAACACCATATATTTT
. TRBJ1-4 TRBV7-9 . CASSNQVGAEKLFF TGTGCCAGCAGCAACCAGGTGGGGGCTGAAAAACTGTTTTTT
. TRBJ1-1 TRBV19 . CASSRDFGDTEAFF TGTGCCAGTAGTAGGGACTTCGGGGACACTGAAGCTTTCTTT